The clone carrying this T cell receptor (beta chain) came up a few times. The data stem from a study of shared clonotypes between healthy human individuals. TCRdb's copy holds only in-frame clones and misses some; the assay was immunoSEQ multiplex PCR. The repertoire holds around 320,000 clones, with 80% to 90% as singletons. This receptor was identified in a man between 18 and 35 years old in good health. Sample: memory CD8+ T cells sorted from blood. As for subset: CD45RO+ cells pooled with CCR7-negative TemRA cells.

DNA of the CDR3: TGTGCCAGTAGTATGACAGAGAACACTGAAGCTTTCTTT. Its protein product is CASSMTENTEAFF. The rearrangement links TRBV19 to TRBJ1-1, with D perhaps TRBD1 (5 bases). Deletions cut 3 bases from V and 1 base from J, with 6 bases between. CDR3 length equals 13 residues. Looked up from germline, CDR1 is LNHDA and CDR2 is SQIVND (reference sequence).